One and the same sample provided the 15 T cell receptor beta chains below, sequenced in a study of blood T cell repertoires in COVID-19. This table comes from immunoSEQ multiplex PCR, and its TCRdb copy is limited to in-frame clones, with some not included. The data show about 160,000 clones, roughly nine tenths seen once. Sequencing was carried out using peripheral blood. Receptors were obtained from a woman aged 60-75 years with active or convalescent COVID-19.

The V call is TRBV20-1, the J call TRBJ1-6; 7 bases fit TRBD1. Trimming took 4 bases from V and 10 from J; bases not matched to a gene: 7. The germline CDR1 and CDR2 sequences are DFQATT and SNEGSKA (reference sequence). The CDR3 is 13 residues long. The CDR3 here is CSATDRESSPLHF. The DNA of the CDR3 is TGCAGTGCTACTGACAGGGAATCCTCACCCCTCCACTTT.

This clone occurred a few times. The chain carries TRBV25-1 and TRBJ1-2; 12 positions agree with TRBD1. J gave up 6 bases and V 4 bases, and 3 bases lay outside the gene matches. CDR3 length: 14 residues. Germline V gives CDR1 MGHDK, CDR2 SYGVNS. The CDR3 coding sequence is TGTGCCAGCAGTGCGGGACAGGGGGCTAATGGCTACACCTTC. Residues: CASSAGQGANGYTF.

The chain carries TRBV5-1 and TRBJ2-7, with 9 bases fitting TRBD1. Germline assignment: CDR1 SGHRS and CDR2 YFSETQ. J was trimmed by 7 bases and V by 4 bases; bases with no gene match: 9. The CDR3 consists of 14 residues. In DNA, the CDR3 is TGCGCCAGCAGCCAGGGACAGGGAGTAGATGAGCAGTACTTC. Protein sequence: CASSQGQGVDEQYF.

The chain combines TRBV2 with TRBJ1-1, with unresolved D. In germline, CDR1 is SNHLY, CDR2 FYNNEI. V shed 7 bases and J shed 0 bases, with 15 bases lying between them. The CDR3 covers 15 residues. As DNA, the CDR3 is TGTGCCAGCATAGAGACACATTTCATGAACACTGAAGCTTTCTTT. Translated: CASIETHFMNTEAFF.

The chain joins TRBV18 to TRBJ2-3; 8 bases align to TRBD1. The CDR3 loop spans 13 amino acids. V was pared by 8 bases and J by 3 bases, with 4 bases of the junction left unmatched. Germline CDR1 and CDR2: KGHSH and LQKENI. Written as DNA, the CDR3 is TGTGCCAGCCCGACAGGGGCGACAGATACGCAGTATTTT. It is translated as CASPTGATDTQYF.

Many counts were recorded for this clone. The chain couples TRBV3-1 (or the pseudogene TRBV3-2) to TRBJ2-2; TRBD2 matches 8 bases. CDR1 is LGHDT and CDR2 is YNNKEL in the germline V gene (reference sequence). V was pared by 3 bases and J by 4 bases, with 7 bases of the junction left unmatched. The CDR3 loop spans 16 amino acids. The CDR3 spells CASSQWAGGVTGELFF. For the CDR3, the DNA is TGTGCCAGCAGCCAGTGGGCGGGGGGAGTCACCGGGGAGCTGTTTTTT.

In this sample, this clone turned up a few times. This CDR3 reads CASSAAGGNQPQHF. In nucleotides, the CDR3 is TGCGCCAGCAGCGCCGCAGGGGGTAATCAGCCCCAGCATTTT. The chain has TRBV5-1 and TRBJ1-5, with 7 bases aligning to TRBD1. The CDR3 contains 14 residues. After removal of 4 bases from V and 4 bases from J, the junction contained 5 bases not matched to a gene. Germline values: CDR1 SGHRS, CDR2 YFSETQ.

The chain is built from TRBV4-1 and TRBJ1-4; D perhaps matches TRBD1 (6 bases). V lost 1 base, J lost 7 bases, and 13 bases lay in between. Germline lookup yields CDR1 MGHRA and CDR2 YSYEKL. The CDR3 is 15 amino acids. CDR3 DNA: TGCGCCAGCAGCCAAGGGGGGCCGGTCGGTGAAAAACTGTTTTTT. Translation: CASSQGGPVGEKLFF.

The chain recombines TRBV10-3 with TRBJ1-1, with D perhaps TRBD1 (5 bases). Between the trimmed V and J ends, which lost 1 base and 4 bases, there was a span of 13 bases. The CDR3 totals 15 residues. CDR1 is ENHRY and CDR2 is SYGVKD in the germline V gene. The CDR3 DNA reads TGTGCCATCAGTGAGTTAAACCAGGGATCCACTGAAGCTTTCTTT. This sequence encodes CAISELNQGSTEAFF.

This chain joins TRBV3-1 (or the pseudogene TRBV3-2) and TRBJ2-7; 7 bases agree with TRBD2. This CDR3 contains 14 residues. Germline assignment: CDR1 LGHDT and CDR2 YNNKEL (reference sequence). V lost 2 bases to trimming and J lost 3 bases; unmatched junction nucleotides: 4. The CDR3 DNA sequence: TGTGCCAGCAGCCAATTTGGCGGGGGCTACGAGCAGTACTTC. Translated: CASSQFGGGYEQYF.

The rearrangement uses TRBV10-3 and TRBJ2-2; TRBD1 aligns across 8 bases. The CDR3 loop spans 13 amino acids. Germline V gene lookup returns CDR1 ENHRY and CDR2 SYGVKD. Trimming at V came to 10 bases and at J to 6 bases, leaving 7 bases not matched to a gene. CDR3 nucleotides: TGTGCCACGGGACAGGAGGACTCCGGGGAGCTGTTTTTT. This encodes CATGQEDSGELFF.

V gene TRBV15 combines with J gene TRBJ2-5; maybe TRBD1 (6 bases). This CDR3 spans 14 amino acids. Germline V gene data show CDR1 as LNHNV and CDR2 as YYDKDF (reference sequence). Between the trimmed V and J ends, which lost 0 bases and 5 bases, there was a span of 10 bases. The CDR3 loop reads CATSREGAWETQYF. The DNA for the CDR3 is TGTGCCACCAGCAGAGAGGGGGCTTGGGAGACCCAGTACTTC. Together with reference TRBV15 and TRBJ2-5, the CDR3 gives the full variable domain: DAMVIQNPRYQVTQFGKPVTLSCSQTLNHNVMYWYQQKSSQAPKLLFHYYDKDFNNEADTPDNFQSRRPNTSFCFLDIRSPGLGDTAMYLCATSREGAWETQYFGPGTRLLVL.

The rearrangement joins TRBV6-2 or TRBV6-3 to TRBJ2-5; 14 bases are a match to TRBD2. CDR1 and CDR2 from the germline V gene are MNHEY and SVGEGT. This CDR3 contains 16 residues. V lost 5 bases to trimming and J lost 5 bases; unmatched junction nucleotides: 7. The CDR3 DNA reads TGTGCCAGCAGTCCAAGACTAGCGGGGGGGCATGAGACCCAGTACTTC. As protein: CASSPRLAGGHETQYF.

This clone showed up just a few times. This chain links TRBV3-1 (or the pseudogene TRBV3-2) with TRBJ1-2; D perhaps matches TRBD1 (5 bases). Germline CDR1 reads LGHDT; CDR2 reads YNNKEL (reference sequence). There are 14 residues in the CDR3. V was cut by 4 bases and J by 3 bases, with 12 bases left in between. The DNA for the CDR3 is TGTGCCAGCAGCCGGGCAGGGAGGGACTATGGCTACACCTTC. Translation: CASSRAGRDYGYTF.

The V gene is TRBV2, the J gene TRBJ2-1, with 9 bases lining up with TRBD1. The germline CDR1 and CDR2 sequences are SNHLY and FYNNEI. V shed 5 bases and J 7 bases; nucleotides not matched to a gene: 12. There are 16 residues in the CDR3. CDR3 DNA sequence: TGTGCCAGCAGTCCGGACAGGGGATTGGCTAGGAATGAGCAGTTCTTC. Translating it yields CASSPDRGLARNEQFF.